The 8 T cell receptor beta chains reported below all come from one sample, sequenced in a study of blood T cell repertoires in COVID-19. The protocol was immunoSEQ multiplex PCR, while the TCRdb copy is restricted to in-frame clones and leaves out a portion. Of over 130,000 clones listed, roughly 80% are singletons. The specimen was peripheral blood. These receptors all stem from a woman aged 55-69 years with acute or convalescent COVID-19.

The chain carries TRBV27 and TRBJ1-1; TRBD1 might be the D (6 bases). The germline V gene encodes CDR1 MNHEY and CDR2 SMNVEV (reference sequence). The V gene lost 6 bases and the J gene lost 3 bases, with 14 bases spanning the gap. This CDR3 has 14 residues. The CDR3 nucleotides are TGTGCCAGCAGCTACAAACAGGGAGACACTGAAGCTTTCTTT. It specifies CASSYKQGDTEAFF.

In DNA, the CDR3 is TGTGCCAGCAGTTTCCGTTCGGCGGGAGGATTAGCCGAGCAGTACTTC. Amino acids: CASSFRSAGGLAEQYF. The rearrangement links TRBV27 to TRBJ2-7; TRBD2 aligns across 8 bases. The CDR3 spans 16 residues. Trimming removed 3 bases from V and 6 bases from J; junction bases left unmatched: 13. The germline CDR1 and CDR2 sequences are MNHEY and SMNVEV (reference sequence).

CDR3 sequence reads: CASSPRGAGVSNEQFF. In DNA, the CDR3 is TGTGCCAGCAGCCCCCGGGGGGCGGGAGTATCAAATGAGCAGTTCTTC. The chain joins TRBV7-6 to TRBJ2-1; TRBD2 is a possible D gene (7 bases). Germline CDR1 reads SGHVS; CDR2 reads FNYEAQ. This CDR3 spans 16 amino acids. Trimming took off 5 bases at V and 7 bases at J, with 21 bases between the two ends.

This clone is a singleton in its sample. V gene TRBV5-8 combines with J gene TRBJ1-2; 7 bases match TRBD1. Trimming took 0 bases from V and 7 from J; bases not matched to a gene: 6. The CDR3 totals 14 residues. Germline V gene data show CDR1 as SGHTS and CDR2 as YDEGEE. Here the CDR3 reads CASSLETGSGGYTF. The DNA for the CDR3 is TGTGCCAGCAGCTTGGAGACAGGGAGTGGTGGCTACACCTTC.

The chain is built from TRBV7-2 and TRBJ1-4, with 10 bases matching TRBD1. The ends lost 5 bases at V and 8 bases at J; junction bases unmatched: 8. The CDR3 length is 15 residues. Germline CDR1 SGHTA, CDR2 FQGNSA. The CDR3 bases are TGTGCCAGCAGCCCCCGACAGGGGGCCGGGGAAAAACTGTTTTTT. It codes for CASSPRQGAGEKLFF.

The chain is built from TRBV6-5 and TRBJ2-2; 9 nucleotides agree with TRBD1. V was pared by 5 bases and J by 6 bases, with 4 bases of the junction left unmatched. This CDR3 has 14 residues. Germline values: CDR1 MNHEY, CDR2 SVGAGI. In nucleotides, the CDR3 is TGTGCCAGCAGTAGGACAGGGGTCCCCGGGGAGCTGTTTTTT. The encoded protein is CASSRTGVPGELFF.

This chain connects TRBV24-1 to TRBJ2-5; a weak D match, TRBD2 (6 bases). The CDR3 loop spans 13 amino acids. Germline loops: CDR1 KGHDR, CDR2 SFDVKD. The ends were cut back, 8 bases at V and 2 bases at J, with 11 bases in the middle. CDR3 protein: CATKGTEQETQYF. CDR3 in DNA: TGTGCCACCAAAGGGACTGAACAAGAGACCCAGTACTTC.

V and J are TRBV10-3 and TRBJ2-5; TRBD2 is a possible D gene (6 bases). The V gene's germline CDR1 is ENHRY and CDR2 SYGVKD. Trimming removed 3 bases at V and 4 bases at J, with 15 bases between. The CDR3 is 15 amino acids. The CDR3 here is CAISDRATGRETQYF. CDR3 DNA: TGTGCCATCAGTGATAGGGCAACCGGGAGAGAGACCCAGTACTTC.